Sample share makes the clone carrying this T cell receptor beta chain medium-sized (0.01 to 0.1%). These data are taken from a study of T cell changes during pregnancy in multiple sclerosis. Libraries were prepared by immunoSEQ multiplex PCR; TCRdb keeps only in-frame clonotypes and omits some of them. Of approximately 29,000 clones listed, 75% to 95% are singletons. The V gene end was trimmed by 5 bases and the J gene end by 5 bases; junction bases not matched to a gene: 8. CDR1 is MNHEY and CDR2 is SMNVEV in the germline V gene (reference sequence). The CDR3 totals 15 residues. The chain is built from TRBV27 and TRBJ2-5, with TRBD1 identical over 10 bases. Sample: CD8+ T cells from peripheral blood mononuclear cells, taken before pregnancy. The receptor comes from a female donor with multiple sclerosis, enrolled in a pregnancy study. This chain's CDR3 is CASSARQGAWETQYF. The CDR3 DNA reads TGTGCCAGCAGTGCGCGACAGGGGGCCTGGGAGACCCAGTACTTC.